A single sample gave rise to the 3 T cell receptor beta chains below, sequenced in a study of blood T cells in healthy people across ages. Together with a sample-barcoded 5' primer, a J-beta primer mix was included in a second PCR lasting roughly 7 to 11 cycles. MiXCR, run by TCRdb on the 5' RACE reads, gives a single entry per CDR3 protein. The sample carries over 300,000 distinct CDR3 sequences, 50% to 60% recorded once. The sample was blood. These receptors all stem from a man aged 60-69 years in good health.

The table lists this clonotype with a few counts. The chain recombines TRBV7-2 with TRBJ2-1; D is unresolved. This CDR3 region has 14 residues. CDR1 and CDR2 (germline): SGHTA, FQGNSA. The V end lost 2 bases, the J end lost 8 bases, and 13 bases lay between the germline ends. This CDR3 reads CASSLRYPVYEQFF. The CDR3 DNA sequence: TGTGCCAGCAGCTTAAGGTATCCAGTCTATGAGCAGTTCTTC.

This clonotype was recorded a few times. The chain recombines TRBV3-1 with TRBJ2-7; the D is unclear. The CDR3 runs 12 residues. Germline assignment: CDR1 LGHDT and CDR2 YNNKEL (reference sequence). Trimming stripped 1 base from V and 5 bases from J, with 6 bases between. For the CDR3, the DNA is TGTGCCAGCAGCCAAGTGGGGAACGAGCAGTACTTC. This gives the protein CASSQVGNEQYF.

This clonotype was observed at least ten times. This chain joins TRBV29-1 and TRBJ2-1, with D tentatively TRBD1 (8 bases). CDR3 size: 12 residues. Germline V gives CDR1 SQVTM, CDR2 ANQGSEA. V was cut by 5 bases and J by 6 bases, with 11 bases left in between. CDR3 sequence (DNA): TGCAGCGTTTACAGGGGGGGCAATGAGCAGTTCTTC. The encoded protein is CSVYRGGNEQFF.